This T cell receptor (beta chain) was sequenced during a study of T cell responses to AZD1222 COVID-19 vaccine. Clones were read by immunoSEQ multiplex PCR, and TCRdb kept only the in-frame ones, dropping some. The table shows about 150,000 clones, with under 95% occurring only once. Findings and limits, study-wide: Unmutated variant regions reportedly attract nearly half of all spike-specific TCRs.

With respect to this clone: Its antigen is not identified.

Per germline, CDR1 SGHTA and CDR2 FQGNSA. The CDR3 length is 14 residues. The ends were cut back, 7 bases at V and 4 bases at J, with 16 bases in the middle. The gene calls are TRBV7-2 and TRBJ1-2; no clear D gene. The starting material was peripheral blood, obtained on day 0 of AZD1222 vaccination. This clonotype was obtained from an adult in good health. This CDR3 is CASTPLLGGYGYTF. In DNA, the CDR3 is TGTGCCAGCACCCCTCTCCTGGGAGGCTATGGCTACACCTTC.